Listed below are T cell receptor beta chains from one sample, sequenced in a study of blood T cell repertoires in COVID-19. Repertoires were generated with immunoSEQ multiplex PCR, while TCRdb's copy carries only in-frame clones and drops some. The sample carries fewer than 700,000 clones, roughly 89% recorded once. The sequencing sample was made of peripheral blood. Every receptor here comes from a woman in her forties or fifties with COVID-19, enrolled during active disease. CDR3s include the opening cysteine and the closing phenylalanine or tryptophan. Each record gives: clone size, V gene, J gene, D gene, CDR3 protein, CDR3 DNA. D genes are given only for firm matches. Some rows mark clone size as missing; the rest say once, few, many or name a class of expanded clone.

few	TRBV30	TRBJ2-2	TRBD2	CAWRGPGGSTGELFF	TGTGCCTGGAGGGGACCGGGGGGATCCACCGGGGAGCTGTTTTTT
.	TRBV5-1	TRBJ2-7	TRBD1	CASSFGQGGEQYF	TGCGCCAGCAGCTTCGGACAGGGGGGAGAGCAGTACTTC
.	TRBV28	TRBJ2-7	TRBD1	CASRLTQGVEDEQYF	TGTGCCAGCAGATTGACACAGGGGGTGGAGGACGAGCAGTACTTC
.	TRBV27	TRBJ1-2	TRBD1	CASSLTGDGYGYTF	TGTGCCAGCAGTTTGACAGGGGATGGCTATGGCTACACCTTC
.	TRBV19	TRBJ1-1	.	CASNKDSLNTEAFF	TGTGCCAGTAACAAGGACTCCTTGAACACTGAAGCTTTCTTT
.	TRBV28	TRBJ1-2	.	CASSFEGRNYGYTF	TGTGCCAGCAGTTTTGAAGGGAGGAACTATGGCTACACCTTC
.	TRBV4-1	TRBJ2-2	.	CASSQGSLGGAGELFF	TGCGCCAGCAGCCAAGGCAGTCTAGGAGGGGCCGGGGAGCTGTTTTTT
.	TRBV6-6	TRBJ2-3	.	CASSYGGNTDTQYF	TGTGCCAGCAGTTACGGCGGGAACACAGATACGCAGTATTTT
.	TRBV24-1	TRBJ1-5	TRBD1	CATSDLGTGDEQPQHF	TGTGCCACCAGTGATTTGGGGACAGGGGATGAACAGCCCCAGCATTTT
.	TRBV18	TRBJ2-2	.	CASSPSQGDGELFF	TGTGCCAGCTCACCGTCGCAAGGGGACGGGGAGCTGTTTTTT
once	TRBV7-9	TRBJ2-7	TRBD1	CASSFGQGTYEQYF	TGTGCCAGCAGCTTTGGACAGGGGACCTACGAGCAGTACTTC
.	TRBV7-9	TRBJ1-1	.	CASSFSGSPTEAFF	TGTGCCAGCAGCTTTTCGGGATCCCCCACTGAAGCTTTCTTT
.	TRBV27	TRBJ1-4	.	CASSPGGYSSPPNEKLFF	TGTGCCAGCAGTCCCGGGGGTTACAGTTCCCCACCTAATGAAAAACTGTTTTTT
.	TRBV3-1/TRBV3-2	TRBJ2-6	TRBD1	CASTTGGLSGANVLTF	TGTGCCAGCACGACAGGGGGCCTCTCTGGGGCCAACGTCCTGACTTTC
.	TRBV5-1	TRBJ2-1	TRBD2	CASSSRAGAYNEQFF	TGCGCCAGCAGCTCGCGAGCGGGGGCCTACAATGAGCAGTTCTTC
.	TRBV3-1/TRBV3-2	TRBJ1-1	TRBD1	CASSPGQGVLGTEAFF	TGTGCCAGCAGCCCAGGACAGGGGGTCCTTGGCACTGAAGCTTTCTTT
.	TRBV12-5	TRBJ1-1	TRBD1	CASGLARTGIMNTEAFF	TGTGCTAGTGGTTTGGCCCGGACAGGGATTATGAACACTGAAGCTTTCTTT